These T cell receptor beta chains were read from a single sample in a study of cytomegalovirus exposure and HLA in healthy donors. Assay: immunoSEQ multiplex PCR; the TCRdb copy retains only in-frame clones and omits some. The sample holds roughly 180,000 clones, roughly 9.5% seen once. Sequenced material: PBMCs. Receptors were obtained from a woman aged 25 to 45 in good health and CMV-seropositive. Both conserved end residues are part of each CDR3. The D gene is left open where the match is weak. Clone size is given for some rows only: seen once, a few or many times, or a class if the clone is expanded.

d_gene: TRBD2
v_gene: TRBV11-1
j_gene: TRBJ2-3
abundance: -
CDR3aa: CASSLRVAGGGTDTQYF
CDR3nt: TGTGCCAGCAGCTTAAGAGTAGCGGGAGGTGGGACAGATACGCAGTATTTT

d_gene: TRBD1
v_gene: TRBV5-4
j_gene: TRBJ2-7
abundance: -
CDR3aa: CASSPFGQGAIYEQYF
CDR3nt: TGTGCCAGCAGCCCCTTCGGACAGGGGGCGATCTACGAGCAGTACTTC

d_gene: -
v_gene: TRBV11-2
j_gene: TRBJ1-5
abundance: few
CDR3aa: CASSLEGTPNQPQHF
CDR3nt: TGTGCCAGCAGCTTAGAGGGCACCCCCAATCAGCCCCAGCATTTT

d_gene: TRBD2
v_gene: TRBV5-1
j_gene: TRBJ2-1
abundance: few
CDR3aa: CASRPPGLAAHNEQFF
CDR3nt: TGCGCCAGCAGGCCCCCCGGACTAGCGGCTCACAATGAGCAGTTCTTC

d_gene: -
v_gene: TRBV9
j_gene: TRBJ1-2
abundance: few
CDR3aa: CASTSTGTYGYTF
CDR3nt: TGTGCCAGCACCTCAACAGGGACCTATGGCTACACCTTC

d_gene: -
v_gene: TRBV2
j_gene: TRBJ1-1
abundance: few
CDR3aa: CASRYVRDTEAFF
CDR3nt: TGTGCCAGCAGATACGTCCGGGACACTGAAGCTTTCTTT

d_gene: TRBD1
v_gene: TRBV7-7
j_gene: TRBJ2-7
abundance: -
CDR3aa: CASSPSPDRVSHEQYF
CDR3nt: TGTGCCAGCAGTCCTTCTCCGGACAGGGTGTCCCACGAGCAGTACTTC

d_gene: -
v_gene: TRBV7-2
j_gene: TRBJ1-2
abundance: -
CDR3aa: CASSFDSSFYGYTF
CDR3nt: TGTGCCAGCAGCTTCGACAGCTCCTTCTATGGCTACACCTTC

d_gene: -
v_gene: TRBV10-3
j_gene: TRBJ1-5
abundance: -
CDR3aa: CAISESGQGNQPQHF
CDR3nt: TGTGCCATCAGTGAGTCGGGGCAGGGAAATCAGCCCCAGCATTTT

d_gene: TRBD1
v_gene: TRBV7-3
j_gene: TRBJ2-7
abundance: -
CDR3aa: CASSPNPAPGTGTYEQYF
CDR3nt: TGTGCCAGCAGCCCCAACCCGGCTCCCGGGACAGGTACCTACGAGCAGTACTTC

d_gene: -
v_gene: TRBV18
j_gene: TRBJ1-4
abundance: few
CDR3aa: CASSPGHSGKLFF
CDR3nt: TGTGCCAGCTCCCCGGGACATTCAGGAAAACTGTTTTTT

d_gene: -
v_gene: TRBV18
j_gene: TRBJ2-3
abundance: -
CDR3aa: CASSRLGDTQYF
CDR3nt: TGTGCCAGCTCACGCCTCGGAGATACGCAGTATTTT

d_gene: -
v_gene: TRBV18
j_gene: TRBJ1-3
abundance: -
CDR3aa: CASSPAQYRGNTIYF
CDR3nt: TGTGCCAGCTCACCGGCACAGTATCGTGGAAACACCATATATTTT

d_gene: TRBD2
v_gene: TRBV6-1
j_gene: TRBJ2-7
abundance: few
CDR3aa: CASSELGTSLYEQYF
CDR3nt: TGTGCCAGCAGTGAATTAGGGACTAGTCTCTACGAGCAGTACTTC

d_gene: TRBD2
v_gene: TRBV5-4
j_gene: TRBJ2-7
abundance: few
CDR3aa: CASRSSGSSYEQYF
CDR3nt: TGTGCCAGCAGGAGTAGCGGGAGCTCCTACGAGCAGTACTTC

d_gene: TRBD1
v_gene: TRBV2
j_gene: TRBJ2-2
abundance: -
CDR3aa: CASSGQGNTGELFF
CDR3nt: TGTGCCAGCAGTGGACAGGGAAACACCGGGGAGCTGTTTTTT

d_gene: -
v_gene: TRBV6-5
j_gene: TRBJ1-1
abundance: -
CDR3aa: CASSYQQGRRTEAFF
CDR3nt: TGTGCCAGCAGTTACCAACAGGGTCGGCGCACTGAAGCTTTCTTT

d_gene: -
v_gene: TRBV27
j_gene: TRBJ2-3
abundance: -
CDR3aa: CATGLGGTQYF
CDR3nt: TGTGCCACCGGCCTCGGGGGTACGCAGTATTTT

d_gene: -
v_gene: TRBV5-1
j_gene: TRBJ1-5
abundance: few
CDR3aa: CASSLESRGQPQHF
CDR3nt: TGCGCCAGCAGCTTGGAGAGCAGGGGACAGCCCCAGCATTTT

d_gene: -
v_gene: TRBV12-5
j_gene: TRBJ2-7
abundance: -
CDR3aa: CASGSQSSEQYF
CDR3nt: TGTGCTAGTGGTTCCCAAAGCTCCGAGCAGTACTTC

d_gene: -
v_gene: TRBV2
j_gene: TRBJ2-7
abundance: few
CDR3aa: CASSFASGYSYEQYF
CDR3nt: TGTGCCAGCAGTTTTGCGAGCGGCTACTCCTACGAGCAGTACTTC

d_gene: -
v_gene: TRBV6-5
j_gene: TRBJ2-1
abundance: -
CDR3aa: CASKKTVSNEQFF
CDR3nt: TGTGCCAGCAAAAAAACAGTCAGCAATGAGCAGTTCTTC

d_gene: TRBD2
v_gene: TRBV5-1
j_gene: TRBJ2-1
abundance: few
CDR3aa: CASSLTSGTYNEQFF
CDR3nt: TGCGCCAGCAGCTTGACTAGCGGTACCTACAATGAGCAGTTCTTC

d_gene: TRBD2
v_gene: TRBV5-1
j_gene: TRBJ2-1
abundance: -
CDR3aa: CASSSLGGSSYNEQFF
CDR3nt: TGCGCCAGCAGCTCCCTCGGCGGGAGTTCCTACAATGAGCAGTTCTTC

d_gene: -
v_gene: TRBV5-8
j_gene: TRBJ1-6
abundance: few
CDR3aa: CASADRSSYNSPLHF
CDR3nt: TGTGCCAGCGCCGACAGGAGCTCCTATAATTCACCCCTCCACTTT

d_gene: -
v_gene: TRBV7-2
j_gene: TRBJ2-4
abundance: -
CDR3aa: CASSLSREQNIQYF
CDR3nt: TGTGCCAGCAGCTTAAGCCGGGAGCAAAACATTCAGTACTTC

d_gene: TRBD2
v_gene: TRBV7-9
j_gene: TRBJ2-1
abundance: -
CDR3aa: CASIGDTGTSSNEQFF
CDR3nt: TGTGCCAGCATCGGAGATACCGGGACTAGCTCTAATGAGCAGTTCTTC

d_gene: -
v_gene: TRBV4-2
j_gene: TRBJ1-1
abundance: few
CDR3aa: CASSQDARSLMSTEAFF
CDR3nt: TGTGCCAGCAGCCAAGATGCGAGGTCCCTGATGAGCACTGAAGCTTTCTTT